These 9 T cell receptor beta chains share one sample of origin, sequenced in a study of quantifying T cell responses using KT2 cells. About the study: cDNA was made from DNase-treated RNA using alpha and beta constant primers.

Each cDNA got a UMI-containing oligo ligated at its 3' end. The first PCR ran approximately 4 cycles with an equimolar RC1.1 and RC1.2 beta primer mix. TCRdb processed the UMI-ligation and nested PCR reads anew with MiXCR; each CDR3 protein has one entry. Of some 41,000 distinct CDR3 sequences listed, about 15% are singletons. Sequenced input: PBMCs spiked with cells of the T cell clone KT2. These receptors came from a human donor.

The rearrangement links TRBV5-5 to TRBJ2-3, with D tentatively TRBD2 (5 bases). CDR3 length: 13 residues. Trimming took off 4 bases at V and 4 bases at J, with 10 bases between the two ends. Germline loops: CDR1 SGHKS, CDR2 YYEKEE (reference sequence). CDR3 sequence (DNA): TGTGCCAGCAGCCCGCCGGAGGCAGATACGCAGTATTTT. This gives the protein CASSPPEADTQYF.

The table lists this clonotype with many counts. The gene calls are TRBV5-6 and TRBJ2-1; D is unclear. CDR3 size: 15 residues. Germline lookup yields CDR1 SGHDT and CDR2 YYEEEE. V gave up 6 bases and J gave up 6 bases, with 19 bases separating them. CDR3 bases: TGTGCCAGCAACCGACGTTTAGCCGAAGGCAATGAGCAGTTCTTC. This sequence encodes CASNRRLAEGNEQFF.

This clonotype was detected ten times or more. The chain combines TRBV11-2 with TRBJ2-1, with 7 bases aligning to TRBD1. Losses at the gene ends were 4 bases for V and 7 bases for J; bases not matched to a gene: 4. The V gene's germline CDR1 is SGHAT and CDR2 FQNNGV. The CDR3 extends over 13 amino acids. The CDR3: CASSSTGYNEQFF. The DNA for the CDR3 is TGTGCCAGCAGCTCGACAGGGTATAATGAGCAGTTCTTC.

Ten or more counts support this clonotype. The chain links TRBV29-1 to TRBJ1-1, with D possibly TRBD1 on 5 matching bases. Looked up from germline, CDR1 is SQVTM and CDR2 is ANQGSEA. V shed 3 bases and J shed 2 bases, with 7 bases lying between them. The CDR3 spans 12 residues. CDR3 loop: CSVDGGNTEAFF. The CDR3, as DNA: TGCAGCGTTGATGGGGGTAACACTGAAGCTTTCTTT.

This clonotype occurred a few times. J is TRBJ2-1 and V is TRBV20-1, with 9 bases matching TRBD2. The germline V gene encodes CDR1 DFQATT and CDR2 SNEGSKA (reference sequence). CDR3 length: 14 residues. Trimming removed 6 bases from V and 6 bases from J; junction bases left unmatched: 9. CDR3: CSASGLALGNEQFF. As DNA, the CDR3 is TGCAGTGCCTCGGGACTAGCCCTCGGCAATGAGCAGTTCTTC.

The chain combines TRBV12-3 or TRBV12-4 with TRBJ2-3, with D possibly TRBD1 on 6 matching bases. V shed 5 bases and J shed 6 bases, with 21 bases lying between them. The CDR3 covers 16 residues. The CDR3 is CASSQGTPRGRDTQYF. CDR3 DNA: TGTGCCAGCAGTCAGGGGACCCCACGGGGCAGGGATACGCAGTATTTT.

This clonotype has only a few counts. CDR3 in amino acids: CASSQRLAGGPDTQYF. The DNA for the CDR3 is TGTGCCAGCAGCCAACGACTAGCGGGAGGGCCAGATACGCAGTATTTT. The chain couples TRBV4-2 to TRBJ2-3; 14 bases align to TRBD2. CDR1 is LGHNA, CDR2 YNFKEQ, per germline. V lost 2 bases to trimming and J lost 4 bases; unmatched junction nucleotides: 2. The CDR3 contains 16 residues.

The chain uses TRBV5-1 and TRBJ2-3; D not certain. The CDR3 length is 14 residues. Germline CDR1 is SGHRS and CDR2 is YFSETQ. Trimming left V 0 bases short and J 2 bases short, with 7 bases between. In nucleotides, the CDR3 is TGCGCCAGCAGCTTGGAACAGATCACAGATACGCAGTATTTT. Its protein is CASSLEQITDTQYF.

This chain joins TRBV19 and TRBJ2-3; D gene unclear. Germline CDR1 LNHDA, CDR2 SQIVND (reference sequence). Trimming took off 8 bases at V and 2 bases at J, with 14 bases between the two ends. This CDR3 is 14 amino acids long. CDR3 sequence (DNA): TGTGCCAGTCGTTCCGGAAACTCCACAGATACGCAGTATTTT. It encodes CASRSGNSTDTQYF.